The 8 T cell receptor beta chains given below trace back to one sample, sequenced in a study of human T cells and chemical hapten exposure. The time point denotes: patch test 1, 2 weeks after DPC sensitization. Noted treatment: therapeutic diphenylcyclopropenone sensitization with weekly scalp DPC. In TCRdb, the RACE reads were re-called with MiXCR into one record per CDR3 protein. The data show about 49,000 distinct CDR3 sequences, about 9% seen once. The sequences come from whole blood, collected in connection with sensitization to the hapten diphenylcyclopropenone (DPC). These receptors were taken from a woman aged 45-59 years with alopecia areata. Some clones in this sample may be carry-over from other donors' samples.

The chain links TRBV29-1 to TRBJ2-5, with D possibly being TRBD2 (6 bases). The CDR3 runs to 13 residues. Per the germline V gene, CDR1 is SQVTM and CDR2 is ANQGSEA. V gave up 4 bases and J gave up 5 bases, with 14 bases separating them. CDR3 DNA: TGCAGCGTTGTTGGGGGGAAGGTCGAGACCCAGTACTTC. It specifies CSVVGGKVETQYF.

This clonotype was seen at least ten times. The J gene is TRBJ1-6, the V gene TRBV11-3, with unresolved D. Germline V gene data show CDR1 as SGHNT and CDR2 as YENEEA. Trimming removed 3 bases from V and 9 bases from J, with 9 bases in between. The CDR3 extends over 13 amino acids. CDR3 protein: CASSLVSGSPLHF. DNA for the CDR3: TGTGCCAGCAGCTTGGTCTCGGGTTCACCCCTCCACTTT.

For this clonotype: This may be a read error, as it is one base from a much larger clone. This chain joins TRBV28 and TRBJ2-7; TRBD2 is a possible D gene (6 bases). The CDR3 covers 13 residues. Germline V lookup: CDR1 MDHEN, CDR2 SYDVKM. CDR3 residues: CASGGGFSYEQHF. The CDR3 coding sequence is TGTGCCAGCGGGGGAGGCTTCTCCTACGAGCAGCACTTC.

This clonotype was counted at least ten times. The gene calls are TRBV7-9 and TRBJ2-7, with TRBD1 as a possible D gene (6 bases). Trimming shortened V by 5 bases and J by 8 bases, and 16 bases separated the two germline ends. The CDR3 runs to 13 residues. CDR1 and CDR2 (germline): SEHNR, FQNEAQ (reference sequence). The CDR3 DNA follows: TGTGCCAGCAGCCAAACCGGGACATCGAAGCAGTACTTC. The encoded protein is CASSQTGTSKQYF. Combining the CDR3 with reference TRBV7-9 and TRBJ2-7 gives the whole variable domain DTGVSQNPRHKITKRGQNVTFRCDPISEHNRLYWYRQTLGQGPEFLTYFQNEAQLEKSRLLSDRFSAERPKGSFSTLEIQRTEQGDSAMYLCASSQTGTSKQYFGPGTRLTVT.

V and J are TRBV20-1 and TRBJ2-3, with D perhaps assigned TRBD1 or TRBD2 (5 bases each). Per germline, CDR1 DFQATT and CDR2 SNEGSKA (reference sequence). Trimming pared 4 bases from V and 1 base from J, leaving 12 bases between. The CDR3 is 14 amino acids. This CDR3 is CSAKGERGTDTQYF. The CDR3 bases are TGCAGTGCTAAAGGGGAGCGAGGCACAGATACGCAGTATTTT.

This clonotype was seen repeatedly, ten times or more. The gene calls are TRBV29-1 and TRBJ2-2, with D perhaps matching TRBD2 (6 bases). This CDR3 spans 14 amino acids. Germline values: CDR1 SQVTM, CDR2 ANQGSEA. The V end was cut by 4 bases, the J end by 6 bases, with 15 bases between. The DNA of the CDR3 is TGCAGCGTTGTGGACTGGAGGGGATCCGGGGAGCTGTTTTTT. Protein product: CSVVDWRGSGELFF.

This clonotype was detected many times. V is TRBV2 and J is TRBJ2-3; TRBD2 matches at 9 bases. The germline V gene encodes CDR1 SNHLY and CDR2 FYNNEI. Trimming took 6 bases from V and 4 from J; bases not matched to a gene: 8. This CDR3 region has 15 residues. For the CDR3, the DNA is TGTGCCAGCAGACGTAGCGGGAGTAGCGCAGATACGCAGTATTTT. Encoded protein: CASRRSGSSADTQYF.

This clonotype was observed a few times. This chain links TRBV3-1 with TRBJ2-5; the match to TRBD2 covers 13 bases. With V trimmed by 3 bases and J by 0 bases, 7 bases remained unmatched. The CDR3 is made up of 18 amino acids. Per the germline V gene, CDR1 is LGHDT and CDR2 is YNNKEL (reference sequence). As DNA, the CDR3 is TGTGCCAGCAGCCATCTCGGGACTAGCGGGACGTACCAAGAGACCCAGTACTTC. Translation gives CASSHLGTSGTYQETQYF.